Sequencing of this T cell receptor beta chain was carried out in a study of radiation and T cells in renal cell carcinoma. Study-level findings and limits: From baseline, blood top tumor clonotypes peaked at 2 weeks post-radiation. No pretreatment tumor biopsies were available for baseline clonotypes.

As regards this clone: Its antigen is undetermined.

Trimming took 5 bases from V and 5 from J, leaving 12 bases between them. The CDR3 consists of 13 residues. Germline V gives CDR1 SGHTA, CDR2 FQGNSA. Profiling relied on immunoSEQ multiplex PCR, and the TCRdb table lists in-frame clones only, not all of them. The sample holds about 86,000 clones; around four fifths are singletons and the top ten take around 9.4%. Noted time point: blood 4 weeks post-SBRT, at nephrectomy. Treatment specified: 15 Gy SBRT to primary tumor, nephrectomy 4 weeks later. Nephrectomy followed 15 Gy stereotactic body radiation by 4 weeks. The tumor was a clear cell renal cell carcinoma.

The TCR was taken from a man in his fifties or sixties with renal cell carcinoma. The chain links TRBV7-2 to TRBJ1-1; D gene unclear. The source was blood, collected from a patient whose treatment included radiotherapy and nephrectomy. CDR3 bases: TGTGCCAGCAGCGAAACCGGTGGTACTGAAGCTTTCTTT. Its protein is CASSETGGTEAFF.